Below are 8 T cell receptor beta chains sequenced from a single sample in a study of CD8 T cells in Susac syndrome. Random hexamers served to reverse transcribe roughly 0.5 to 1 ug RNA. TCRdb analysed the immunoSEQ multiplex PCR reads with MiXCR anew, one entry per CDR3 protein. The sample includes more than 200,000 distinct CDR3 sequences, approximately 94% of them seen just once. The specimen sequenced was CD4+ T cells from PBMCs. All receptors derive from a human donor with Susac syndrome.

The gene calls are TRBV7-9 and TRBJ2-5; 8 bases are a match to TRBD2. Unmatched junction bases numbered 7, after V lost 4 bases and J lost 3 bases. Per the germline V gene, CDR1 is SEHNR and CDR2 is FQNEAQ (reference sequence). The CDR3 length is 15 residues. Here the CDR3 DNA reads TGTGCCAGCAGCTCGGGACTAGGACTCGAAGAGACCCAGTACTTC. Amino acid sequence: CASSSGLGLEETQYF.

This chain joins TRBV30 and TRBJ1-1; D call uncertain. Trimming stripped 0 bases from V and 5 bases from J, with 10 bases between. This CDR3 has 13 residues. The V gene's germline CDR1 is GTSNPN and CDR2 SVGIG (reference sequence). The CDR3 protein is CAWSVSEVTEAFF. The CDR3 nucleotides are TGTGCCTGGAGTGTGTCGGAAGTGACTGAAGCTTTCTTT. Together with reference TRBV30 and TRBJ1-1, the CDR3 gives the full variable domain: SQTIHQWPATLVQPVGSPLSLECTVEGTSNPNLYWYRQAAGRGLQLLFYSVGIGQISSEVPQNLSASRPQDRQFILSSKKLLLSDSGFYLCAWSVSEVTEAFFGQGTRLTVV.

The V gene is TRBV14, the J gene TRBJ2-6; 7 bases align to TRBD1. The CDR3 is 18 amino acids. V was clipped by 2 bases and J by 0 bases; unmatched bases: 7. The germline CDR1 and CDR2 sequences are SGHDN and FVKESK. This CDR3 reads CASSQLDRASSGANVLTF. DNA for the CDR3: TGTGCCAGCAGCCAACTCGACAGGGCCTCCTCTGGGGCCAACGTCCTGACTTTC.

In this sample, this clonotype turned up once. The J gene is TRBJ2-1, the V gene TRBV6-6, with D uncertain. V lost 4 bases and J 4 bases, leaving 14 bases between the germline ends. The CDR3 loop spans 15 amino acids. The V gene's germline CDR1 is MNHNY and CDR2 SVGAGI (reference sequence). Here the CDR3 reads CASSSQSQTYNEQFF. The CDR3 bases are TGTGCCAGCAGTTCCCAGAGTCAGACTTACAATGAGCAGTTCTTC.

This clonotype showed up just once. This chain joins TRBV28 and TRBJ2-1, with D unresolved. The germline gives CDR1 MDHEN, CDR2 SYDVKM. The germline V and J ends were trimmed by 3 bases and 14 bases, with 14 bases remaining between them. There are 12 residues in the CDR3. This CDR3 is CASSLKSYGEFF. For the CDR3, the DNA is TGTGCCAGCAGTTTGAAAAGCTACGGCGAGTTCTTC. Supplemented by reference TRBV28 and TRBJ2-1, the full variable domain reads DVKVTQSSRYLVKRTGEKVFLECVQDMDHENMFWYRQDPGLGLRLIYFSYDVKMKEKGDIPEGYSVSREKKERFSLILESASTNQTSMYLCASSLKSYGEFFGPGTRLTVL.

Written as DNA, the CDR3 is TGTGCCAGCAGCTTAGAAGGACCCCAACGGGGCGAGCAGTACTTC. Encoded protein: CASSLEGPQRGEQYF. The chain is built from TRBV7-6 and TRBJ2-7, with D tentatively TRBD2 (5 bases). CDR3 length equals 15 residues. The germline V gene encodes CDR1 SGHVS and CDR2 FNYEAQ. The germline V and J ends were trimmed by 1 base and 6 bases, with 16 bases remaining between them.

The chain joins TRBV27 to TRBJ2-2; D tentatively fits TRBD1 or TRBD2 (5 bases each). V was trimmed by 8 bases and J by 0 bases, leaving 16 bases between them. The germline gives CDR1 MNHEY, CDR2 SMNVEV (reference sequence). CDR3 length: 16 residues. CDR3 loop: CASRNRDAANTGELFF. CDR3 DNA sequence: TGTGCCAGCCGAAACCGGGACGCAGCGAACACCGGGGAGCTGTTTTTT.

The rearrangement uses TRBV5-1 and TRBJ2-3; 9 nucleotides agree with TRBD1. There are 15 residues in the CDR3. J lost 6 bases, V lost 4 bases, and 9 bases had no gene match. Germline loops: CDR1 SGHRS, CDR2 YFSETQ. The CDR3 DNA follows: TGCGCCAGCAGCCTAGAACAGGGGGCTGGGGATACGCAGTATTTT. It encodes CASSLEQGAGDTQYF.